The entry that follows covers one TCR beta chain sequence. This sample stems from a study of blood T cell repertoires in COVID-19. Background on the study: Sites across the United States, Italy and Spain contributed samples from acute and convalescent COVID-19. Sources were T cells, B-cell-depleted T cells, or PBMCs; the material itself was cDNA or gDNA.

Authors' data handling: Reference gene primer amplification gave estimated nucleated cell counts. Measured with immunoSEQ multiplex PCR; TCRdb has only the in-frame clones, and not every one. The V and J calls and clone size come from that table; D and trimming were worked out from the DNA. Here the sample spans roughly 290,000 clones, 70% to 90% being singletons. The CDR3 totals 14 residues. V lost 7 bases and J lost 8, with 17 bases in between. Per germline, CDR1 MNHEY and CDR2 SVGAGI. The chain employs TRBV6-5 and TRBJ1-4; D perhaps matches TRBD1 (6 bases). The sequenced material came from peripheral blood. The TCR comes from a woman between 45 and 65 years old with active or convalescent COVID-19. The CDR3 loop is CASMTPQGHEKLFF. The CDR3 DNA sequence: TGTGCCAGCATGACCCCCCAGGGGCACGAAAAACTGTTTTTT.